A selection of T cell receptor beta chains follows, all from one sample in a study of spatial heterogeneity in lung cancer. MiXCR, applied by TCRdb to the 5' RACE reads, yields one record per CDR3 protein. The repertoire includes about 52,000 distinct CDR3 sequences, under 8% of them detected once, and over 30% sits in the top ten. Sequenced material: PBMCs, taken at follow-up. Every receptor here comes from a female donor with early-stage non-small cell lung cancer. Both conserved end residues are trimmed from each CDR3. A clone size is listed for some rows: how often the clone was seen (once, few, many), or a class if it is expanded.

CDR3 length	V gene	clone size	J gene	CDR3 protein
13	TRBV7-9	many	TRBJ2-5	ASSARTSGQETQY
13	TRBV6-1	.	TRBJ2-2	ASSELGANTGELF
13	TRBV15	few	TRBJ1-5	AIAIYRTSNQPQH
15	TRBV5-1	few	TRBJ2-5	ASSFQLAGGTQETQY
12	TRBV2	many	TRBJ2-3	ASSENGRGDTQY
12	TRBV7-2	many	TRBJ2-2	ASSPQGNTGELF
11	TRBV12-3/TRBV12-4	many	TRBJ2-7	ASRMTGFYEQY
15	TRBV7-2	.	TRBJ2-5	ASSRRTGTSGAETQY
11	TRBV20-1	.	TRBJ1-1	SAGAGANTEAF
13	TRBV12-3/TRBV12-4	.	TRBJ1-3	ASTQGDKAGNTIY
12	TRBV7-8	.	TRBJ1-5	ASSFGESNQPQH
14	TRBV29-1	many	TRBJ2-1	SVEGGGQGDYNEQF
14	TRBV7-9	many	TRBJ1-1	ASSYGQGLMNTEAF
11	TRBV20-1	.	TRBJ2-7	SARDIPSGEQY
10	TRBV12-3/TRBV12-4	.	TRBJ1-3	ASSLHGDTIY
11	TRBV30	.	TRBJ2-3	AWSRQGVHTQY
12	TRBV9	.	TRBJ1-3	ASSPTVSGNTIY